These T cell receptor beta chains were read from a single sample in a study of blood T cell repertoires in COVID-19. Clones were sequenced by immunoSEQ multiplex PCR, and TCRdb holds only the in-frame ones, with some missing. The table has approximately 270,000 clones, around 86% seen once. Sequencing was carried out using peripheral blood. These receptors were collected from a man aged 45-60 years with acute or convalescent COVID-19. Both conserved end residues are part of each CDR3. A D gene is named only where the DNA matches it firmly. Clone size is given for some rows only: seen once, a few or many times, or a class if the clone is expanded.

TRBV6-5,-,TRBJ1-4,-,CASSYWGRATNEKLFF,TGTGCCAGCAGTTACTGGGGGCGCGCAACTAATGAAAAACTGTTTTTT
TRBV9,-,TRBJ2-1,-,CASSVVDGGEQFF,TGTGCCAGCAGCGTAGTCGACGGGGGAGAGCAGTTCTTC
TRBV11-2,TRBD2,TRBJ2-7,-,CASSLVGTSGAYEQYF,TGTGCCAGCAGCTTAGTTGGGACTAGCGGGGCCTACGAGCAGTACTTC
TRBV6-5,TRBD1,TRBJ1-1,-,CASSRTGRGTEAFF,TGTGCCAGCAGCCGGACAGGCAGAGGGACTGAAGCTTTCTTT
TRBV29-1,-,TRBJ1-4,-,CSGRGHRNEKLFF,TGCAGCGGAAGGGGACACCGGAATGAAAAACTGTTTTTT
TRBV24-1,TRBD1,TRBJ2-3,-,CATSDFGQGTQYF,TGTGCCACCAGTGATTTCGGACAGGGTACGCAGTATTTT
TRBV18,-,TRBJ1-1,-,CASSPPSGRGAFF,TGTGCCAGCTCACCACCGAGCGGGAGGGGAGCTTTCTTT
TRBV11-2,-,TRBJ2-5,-,CASSFLLQKQETQYF,TGTGCCAGCAGCTTCCTCTTGCAGAAACAAGAGACCCAGTACTTC
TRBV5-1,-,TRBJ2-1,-,CASSLTRYNEQFF,TGCGCCAGCAGCTTGACGAGATACAATGAGCAGTTCTTC
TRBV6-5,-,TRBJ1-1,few,CASSMAGVTEAFF,TGTGCCAGCAGTATGGCCGGGGTCACTGAAGCTTTCTTT
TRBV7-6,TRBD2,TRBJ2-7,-,CASSLDPGGTYEQYF,TGTGCCAGCAGCTTAGATCCGGGAGGGACCTACGAGCAGTACTTC
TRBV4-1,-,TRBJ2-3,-,CASSQPPSTDTQYF,TGCGCCAGCAGCCAACCCCCTAGCACAGATACGCAGTATTTT
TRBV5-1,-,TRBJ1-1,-,CASSLAVMNTEAFF,TGCGCCAGCAGCTTGGCGGTCATGAACACTGAAGCTTTCTTT
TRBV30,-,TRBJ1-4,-,CASDITNEKLFF,TGTGCCTCTGACATAACTAATGAAAAACTGTTTTTT
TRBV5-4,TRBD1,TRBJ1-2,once,CASSSGQGKYYGYTF,TGTGCCAGCAGCTCGGGACAGGGGAAATACTATGGCTACACCTTC
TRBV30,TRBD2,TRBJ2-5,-,CAWSTLAGVETQYF,TGTGCCTGGAGTACCCTAGCGGGGGTAGAGACCCAGTACTTC
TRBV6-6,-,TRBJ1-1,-,CASRPGQLNTEAFF,TGTGCCAGCAGACCCGGACAGCTGAACACTGAAGCTTTCTTT
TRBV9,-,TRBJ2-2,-,CASRWSQGNTGELFF,TGTGCCAGCAGGTGGTCCCAGGGGAACACCGGGGAGCTGTTTTTT
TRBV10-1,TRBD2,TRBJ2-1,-,CASSASGLAGNEQFF,TGCGCCAGCAGTGCCTCGGGACTAGCGGGGAATGAGCAGTTCTTC
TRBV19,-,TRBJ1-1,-,CASSLGAGMNTEAFF,TGTGCCAGTAGCCTCGGAGCCGGTATGAACACTGAAGCTTTCTTT
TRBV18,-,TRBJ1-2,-,CASSQIEPNYGYTF,TGTGCCAGCTCACAAATAGAACCTAACTATGGCTACACCTTC
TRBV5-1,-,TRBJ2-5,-,CASSLLTQETQYF,TGCGCCAGCAGCTTACTGACTCAAGAGACCCAGTACTTC
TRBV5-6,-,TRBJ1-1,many,CASSSYRYGEKNTEAFF,TGTGCCAGCAGCTCTTACCGTTATGGGGAGAAGAACACTGAAGCTTTCTTT
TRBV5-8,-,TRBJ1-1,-,CASSLSDSASGTFF,TGTGCCAGCAGCTTGTCTGATAGTGCCTCAGGAACTTTCTTT
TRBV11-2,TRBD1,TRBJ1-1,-,CASSGQGNTEAFF,TGTGCCAGCAGCGGACAGGGAAACACTGAAGCTTTCTTT
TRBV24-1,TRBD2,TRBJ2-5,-,CATSDPRGAGETQYF,TGTGCCACCAGTGATCCGCGGGGGGCCGGGGAGACCCAGTACTTC
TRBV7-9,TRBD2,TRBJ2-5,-,CASSLEGGDLETQYF,TGTGCCAGCAGCTTAGAGGGAGGGGACTTAGAGACCCAGTACTTC
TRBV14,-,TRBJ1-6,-,CASSQYKNSPLHF,TGTGCCAGCAGCCAATACAAGAATTCACCCCTCCACTTT
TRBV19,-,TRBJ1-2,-,CASSSRRDTVIF,TGTGCCAGTAGCTCCCGTCGGGACACGGTGATCTTC
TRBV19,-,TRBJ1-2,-,CATKRGGYTF,TGTGCCACCAAGCGAGGGGGCTACACCTTC
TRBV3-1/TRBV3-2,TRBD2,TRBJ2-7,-,CASSQDPWTSGGSSYEQYF,TGTGCCAGCAGCCAAGATCCTTGGACTAGCGGGGGGTCCTCCTACGAGCAGTACTTC
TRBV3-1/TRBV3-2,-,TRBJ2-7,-,CASSQMTGSYEQYF,TGTGCCAGCAGCCAGATGACAGGTTCCTACGAGCAGTACTTC
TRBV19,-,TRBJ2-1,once,CASTVGAGVRYEQFF,TGTGCCAGTACCGTGGGGGCCGGCGTTCGGTATGAGCAGTTCTTC
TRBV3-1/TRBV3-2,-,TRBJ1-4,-,CASSSHREGAEKLFF,TGTGCCAGCAGCTCCCACAGGGAAGGAGCTGAAAAACTGTTTTTT
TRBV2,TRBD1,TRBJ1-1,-,CASSGTGGMNTEAFF,TGTGCCAGCAGTGGGACAGGGGGCATGAACACTGAAGCTTTCTTT
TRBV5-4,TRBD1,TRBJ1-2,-,CASSLGTGDYGYTF,TGTGCCAGCAGCTTGGGGACAGGGGACTATGGCTACACCTTC
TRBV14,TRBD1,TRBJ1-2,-,CASSHGQGRDGYTF,TGTGCCAGCAGCCATGGACAGGGTAGGGACGGCTACACCTTC
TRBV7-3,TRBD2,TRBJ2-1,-,CASSFKWSAGGGEQFF,TGTGCCAGCAGCTTTAAGTGGTCCGCGGGGGGCGGGGAGCAGTTCTTC
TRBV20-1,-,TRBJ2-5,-,CSASLGQGAETQYF,TGCAGTGCTAGTTTGGGGCAGGGCGCGGAGACCCAGTACTTC
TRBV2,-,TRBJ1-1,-,CASSYDTEAFF,TGTGCCAGCAGCTATGACACTGAAGCTTTCTTT
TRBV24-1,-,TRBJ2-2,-,CATSEPTNGAGELFF,TGTGCCACCAGTGAGCCTACTAACGGGGCCGGGGAGCTGTTTTTT
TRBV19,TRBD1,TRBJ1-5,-,CASTRTGGRHSNQPQHF,TGTGCCAGTACCCGGACAGGGGGACGACATAGCAATCAGCCCCAGCATTTT
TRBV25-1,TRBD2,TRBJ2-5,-,CASSELAGAQETQYF,TGTGCCAGCAGTGAACTAGCGGGGGCCCAAGAGACCCAGTACTTC
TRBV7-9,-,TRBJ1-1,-,CASSYLGETEAFF,TGTGCCAGCAGCTACTTAGGAGAAACTGAAGCTTTCTTT
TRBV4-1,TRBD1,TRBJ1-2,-,CASSQDFGDRGSRGYTF,TGCGCCAGCAGCCAAGATTTCGGGGACAGGGGAAGTCGGGGCTACACCTTC
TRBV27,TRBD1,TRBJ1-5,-,CASSFLRPRTGEVYQPQHF,TGTGCCAGCAGTTTCCTCCGCCCGCGGACAGGGGAAGTTTATCAGCCCCAGCATTTT
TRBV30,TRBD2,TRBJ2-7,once,CAWRGLAGGRYEQYF,TGTGCCTGGAGGGGTCTAGCGGGGGGCCGTTACGAGCAGTACTTC
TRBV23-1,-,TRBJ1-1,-,CASSQSTGFTEAFF,TGCGCCAGCAGTCAATCCACAGGGTTCACTGAAGCTTTCTTT
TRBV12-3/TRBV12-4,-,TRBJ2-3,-,CASSSGNRETQYF,TGTGCCAGCAGTTCCGGGAACAGGGAGACGCAGTATTTT
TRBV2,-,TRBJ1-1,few,CASSEKGGSRTEAFF,TGTGCCAGCAGTGAAAAAGGAGGGAGTAGGACTGAAGCTTTCTTT
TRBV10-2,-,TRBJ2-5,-,CASSAQGQETQYF,TGCGCCAGCAGTGCCCAGGGCCAAGAGACCCAGTACTTC